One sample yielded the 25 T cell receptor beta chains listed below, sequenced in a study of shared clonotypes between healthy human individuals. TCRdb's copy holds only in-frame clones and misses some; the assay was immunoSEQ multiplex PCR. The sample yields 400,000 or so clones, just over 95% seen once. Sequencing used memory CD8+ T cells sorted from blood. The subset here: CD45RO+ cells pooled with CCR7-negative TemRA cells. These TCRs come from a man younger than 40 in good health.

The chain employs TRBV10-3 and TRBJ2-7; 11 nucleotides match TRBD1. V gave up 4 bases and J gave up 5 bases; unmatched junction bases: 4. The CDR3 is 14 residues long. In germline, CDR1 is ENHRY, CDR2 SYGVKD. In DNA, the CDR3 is TGTGCCATCAGTGGGGACAGGGGGGGAAACGAGCAGTACTTC. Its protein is CAISGDRGGNEQYF.

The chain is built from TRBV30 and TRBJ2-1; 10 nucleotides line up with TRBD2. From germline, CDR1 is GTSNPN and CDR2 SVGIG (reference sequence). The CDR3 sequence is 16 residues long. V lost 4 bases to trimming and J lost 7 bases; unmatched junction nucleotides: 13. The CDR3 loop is CAWKINRLAGGNEQFF. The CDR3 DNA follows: TGTGCCTGGAAAATAAATAGACTAGCGGGTGGGAATGAGCAGTTCTTC.

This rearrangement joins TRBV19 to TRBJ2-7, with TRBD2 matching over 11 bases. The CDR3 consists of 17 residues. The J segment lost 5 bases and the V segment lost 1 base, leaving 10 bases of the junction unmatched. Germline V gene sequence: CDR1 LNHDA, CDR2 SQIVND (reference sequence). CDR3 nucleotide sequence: TGTGCCAGTAGTATAGCGCCGACTCTAGCGGGAGGACACGAGCAGTACTTC. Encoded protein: CASSIAPTLAGGHEQYF.

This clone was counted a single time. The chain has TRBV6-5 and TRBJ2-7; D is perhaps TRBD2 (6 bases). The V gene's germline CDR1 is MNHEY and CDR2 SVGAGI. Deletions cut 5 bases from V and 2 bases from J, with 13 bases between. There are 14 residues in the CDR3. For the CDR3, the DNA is TGTGCCAGCAGTAAAAAACTAGCCGCCTACGAGCAGTACTTC. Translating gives CASSKKLAAYEQYF.

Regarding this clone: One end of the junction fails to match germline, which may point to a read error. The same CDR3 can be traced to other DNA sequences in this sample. The CDR3 DNA is TGTGCCAGCAGCTTGGTAGCGGGAGGAAGCACAGATACGCAGTATTTT. Translation gives CASSLVAGGSTDTQYF. The chain is built from TRBV5-1 and TRBJ2-3, with 10 nucleotides matching TRBD2. Germline CDR1 is SGHRS and CDR2 is YFSETQ. The CDR3 has 16 amino acids.

Written as DNA, the CDR3 is TGTGCCAGTAGTCTAACAGGGACCTCTGGAAACACCATATATTTT. It codes for CASSLTGTSGNTIYF. This sequence joins TRBV19 and TRBJ1-3; TRBD1 is a possible D gene (6 bases). The CDR3 sequence is 15 residues long. V was pared by 5 bases and J by 0 bases, with 11 bases between. Germline-derived CDR1 and CDR2 are LNHDA and SQIVND (reference sequence). Variable domain in full (rest from reference TRBV19 and TRBJ1-3): DGGITQSPKYLFRKEGQNVTLSCEQNLNHDAMYWYRQDPGQGLRLIYYSQIVNDFQKGDIAEGYSVSREKKESFPLTVTSAQKNPTAFYLCASSLTGTSGNTIYFGEGSWLTVV.

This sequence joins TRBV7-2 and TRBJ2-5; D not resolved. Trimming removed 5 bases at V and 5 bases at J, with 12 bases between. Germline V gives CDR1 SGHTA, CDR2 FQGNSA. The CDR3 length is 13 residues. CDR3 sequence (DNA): TGTGCCAGCAGCCGCGGTTCGGGCGAGACCCAGTACTTC. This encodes CASSRGSGETQYF.

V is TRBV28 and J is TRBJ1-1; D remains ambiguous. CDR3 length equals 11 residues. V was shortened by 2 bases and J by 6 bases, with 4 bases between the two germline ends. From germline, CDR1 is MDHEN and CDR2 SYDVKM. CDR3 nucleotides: TGTGCCAGCAGTTTAGAGGCTGAAGCTTTCTTT. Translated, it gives CASSLEAEAFF. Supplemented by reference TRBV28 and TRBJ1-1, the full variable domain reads DVKVTQSSRYLVKRTGEKVFLECVQDMDHENMFWYRQDPGLGLRLIYFSYDVKMKEKGDIPEGYSVSREKKERFSLILESASTNQTSMYLCASSLEAEAFFGQGTRLTVV.

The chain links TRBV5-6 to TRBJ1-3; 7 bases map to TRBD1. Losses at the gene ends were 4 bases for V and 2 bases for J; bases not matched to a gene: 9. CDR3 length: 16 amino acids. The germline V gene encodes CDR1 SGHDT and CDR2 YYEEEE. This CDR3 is CASSPLDRVAGNTIYF. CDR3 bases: TGTGCCAGCAGCCCCCTCGACAGGGTTGCTGGAAACACCATATATTTT.

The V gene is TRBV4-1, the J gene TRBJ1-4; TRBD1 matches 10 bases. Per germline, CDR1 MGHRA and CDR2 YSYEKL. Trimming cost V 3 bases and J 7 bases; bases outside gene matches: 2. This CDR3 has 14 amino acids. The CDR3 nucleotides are TGCGCCAGCAGCCAGACAGGGGGCGCTGAAAAACTGTTTTTT. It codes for CASSQTGGAEKLFF.

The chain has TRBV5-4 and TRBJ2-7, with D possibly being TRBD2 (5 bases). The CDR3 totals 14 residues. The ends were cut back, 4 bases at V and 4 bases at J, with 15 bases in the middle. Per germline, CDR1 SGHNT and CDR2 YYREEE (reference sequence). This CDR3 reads CASSRRPGEYEQYF. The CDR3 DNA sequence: TGTGCCAGCAGCCGGAGGCCCGGGGAGTACGAGCAGTACTTC.

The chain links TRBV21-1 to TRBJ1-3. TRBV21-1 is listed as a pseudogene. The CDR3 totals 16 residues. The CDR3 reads CASSKVLSGSGNTIYF. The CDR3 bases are TGTGCCAGCAGCAAAGTCCTATCCGGCTCTGGAAACACCATATATTTT.

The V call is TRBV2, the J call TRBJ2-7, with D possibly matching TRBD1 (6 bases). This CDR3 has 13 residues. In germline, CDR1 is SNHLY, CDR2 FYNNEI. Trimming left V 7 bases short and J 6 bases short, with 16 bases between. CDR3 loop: CASTTRGGSEQYF. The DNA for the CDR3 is TGTGCCAGCACTACCAGGGGCGGATCCGAGCAGTACTTC.

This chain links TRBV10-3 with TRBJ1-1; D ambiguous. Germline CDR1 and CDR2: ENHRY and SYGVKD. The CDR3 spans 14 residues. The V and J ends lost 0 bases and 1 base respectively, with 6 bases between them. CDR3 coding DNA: TGTGCCATCAGTGAGTCGAAAAGGAACACTGAAGCTTTCTTT. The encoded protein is CAISESKRNTEAFF.

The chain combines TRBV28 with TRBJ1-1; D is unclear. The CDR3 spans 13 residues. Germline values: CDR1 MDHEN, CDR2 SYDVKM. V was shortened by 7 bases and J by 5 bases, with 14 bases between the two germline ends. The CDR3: CASTPEGWTEAFF. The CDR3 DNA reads TGTGCCAGCACCCCTGAGGGATGGACTGAAGCTTTCTTT.

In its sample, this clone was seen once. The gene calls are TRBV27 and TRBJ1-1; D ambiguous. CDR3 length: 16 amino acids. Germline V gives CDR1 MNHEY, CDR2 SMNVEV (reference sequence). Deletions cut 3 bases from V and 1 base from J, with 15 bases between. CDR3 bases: TGTGCCAGCAGTTTTTCCGGTACAGCGACGAACACTGAAGCTTTCTTT. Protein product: CASSFSGTATNTEAFF.

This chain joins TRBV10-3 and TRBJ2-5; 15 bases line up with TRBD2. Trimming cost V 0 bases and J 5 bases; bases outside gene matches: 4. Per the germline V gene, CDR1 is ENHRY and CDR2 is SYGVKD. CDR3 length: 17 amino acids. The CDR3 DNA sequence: TGTGCCATCAGTGAGTCGGGACTAGCGGGAGGAGGGGAGACCCAGTACTTC. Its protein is CAISESGLAGGGETQYF.

The CDR3 coding sequence is TGTGCCAGCAGCTTAGAATCCGGACGGGTGGGAGGCTACACCTTC. Its protein product is CASSLESGRVGGYTF. This sequence joins TRBV7-8 and TRBJ1-2; D call uncertain. Between the trimmed V and J ends, which lost 1 base and 8 bases, there was a span of 17 bases. Germline CDR1 reads SGHVS; CDR2 reads FQNEAQ. The CDR3 covers 15 residues. Full variable domain (outside the CDR3, taken from reference TRBV7-8 and TRBJ1-2): GAGVSQSPRYKVAKRGQDVALRCDPISGHVSLFWYQQALGQGPEFLTYFQNEAQLDKSGLPSDRFFAERPEGSVSTLKIQRTQQEDSAVYLCASSLESGRVGGYTFGSGTRLTVV.

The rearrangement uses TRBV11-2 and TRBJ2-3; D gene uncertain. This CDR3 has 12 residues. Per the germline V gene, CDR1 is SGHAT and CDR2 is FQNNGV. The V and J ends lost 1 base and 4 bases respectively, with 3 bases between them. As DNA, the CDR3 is TGTGCCAGCAGCTTAGGCCCAGATACGCAGTATTTT. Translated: CASSLGPDTQYF. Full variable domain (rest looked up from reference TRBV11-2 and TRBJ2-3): EAGVAQSPRYKIIEKRQSVAFWCNPISGHATLYWYQQILGQGPKLLIQFQNNGVVDDSQLPKDRFSAERLKGVDSTLKIQPAKLEDSAVYLCASSLGPDTQYFGPGTRLTVL.

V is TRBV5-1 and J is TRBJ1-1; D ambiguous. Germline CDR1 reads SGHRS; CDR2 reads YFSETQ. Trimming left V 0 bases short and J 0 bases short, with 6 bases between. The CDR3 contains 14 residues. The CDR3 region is CASSLGIMNTEAFF. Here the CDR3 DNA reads TGCGCCAGCAGCTTGGGGATTATGAACACTGAAGCTTTCTTT.

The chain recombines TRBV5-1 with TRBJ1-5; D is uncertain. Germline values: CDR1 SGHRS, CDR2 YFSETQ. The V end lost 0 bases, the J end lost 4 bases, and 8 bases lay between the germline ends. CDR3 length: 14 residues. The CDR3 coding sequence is TGCGCCAGCAGCTTGGGGCTGGGAAATCAGCCCCAGCATTTT. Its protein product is CASSLGLGNQPQHF.

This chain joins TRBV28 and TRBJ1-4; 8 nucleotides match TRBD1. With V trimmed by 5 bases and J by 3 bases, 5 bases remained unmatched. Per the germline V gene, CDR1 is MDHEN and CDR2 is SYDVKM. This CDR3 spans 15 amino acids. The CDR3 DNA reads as TGTGCCAGCAGTCCAGGGGGCTTAGCTAATGAAAAACTGTTTTTT. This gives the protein CASSPGGLANEKLFF.

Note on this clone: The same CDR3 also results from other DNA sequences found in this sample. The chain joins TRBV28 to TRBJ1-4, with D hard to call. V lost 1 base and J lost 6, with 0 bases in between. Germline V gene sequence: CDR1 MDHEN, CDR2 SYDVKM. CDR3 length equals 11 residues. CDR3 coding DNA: TGTGCCAGCAGTTTATATGAAAAACTGTTTTTT. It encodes CASSLYEKLFF.

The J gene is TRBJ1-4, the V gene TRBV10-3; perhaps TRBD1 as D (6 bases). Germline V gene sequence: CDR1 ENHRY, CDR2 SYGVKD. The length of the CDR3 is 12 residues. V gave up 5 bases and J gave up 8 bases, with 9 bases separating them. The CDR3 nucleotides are TGTGCCATCAGTCCCAGGGGCGAAAAACTGTTTTTT. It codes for CAISPRGEKLFF.

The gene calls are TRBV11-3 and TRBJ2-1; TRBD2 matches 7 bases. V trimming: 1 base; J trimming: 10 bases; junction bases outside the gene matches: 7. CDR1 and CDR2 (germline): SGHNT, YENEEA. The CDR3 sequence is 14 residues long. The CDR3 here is CASSLAGGGQEQFF. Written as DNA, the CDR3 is TGTGCCAGCAGCTTAGCGGGAGGAGGACAAGAGCAGTTCTTC.